Listed here are 27 T cell receptor beta chains from one sample, sequenced in a study of Ad26.COV2.S vaccination and SARS-CoV-2 variants. Here immunoSEQ multiplex PCR was the method, and the copy in TCRdb shows in-frame clones only, minus some. Of approximately 300,000 clones in the sample, around 85% were seen once. The treatment: about 20 received Ad26.COV2.S at low or high dose, single or two shots; about 5 received placebo; per-sample allocation not given. All samples were drawn on day 63, counting from the first vaccine or placebo injection. The material sequenced was peripheral blood, taken in a trial of Ad26.COV2.S vaccine versus placebo. The receptors come from a person aged 18-60 years who received the Ad26.COV2.S COVID-19 vaccine or a placebo.

The rearrangement joins TRBV24-1 to TRBJ1-2; D is perhaps TRBD1 (5 bases). The V end lost 5 bases, the J end lost 7 bases, and 16 bases lay between the germline ends. The CDR3 loop spans 14 amino acids. The V gene's germline CDR1 is KGHDR and CDR2 SFDVKD. The CDR3 nucleotides read TGTGCCACCAGTGGAGCGGCAGGGATGGGTGGCTACACCTTC. Its translation: CATSGAAGMGGYTF.

Here the CDR3 reads CASSVSGLTEAFF. CDR3 DNA: TGTGCCAGCAGTGTGTCAGGGCTCACTGAAGCTTTCTTT. J is TRBJ1-1 and V is TRBV2; D perhaps matches TRBD1 (5 bases). In germline, CDR1 is SNHLY, CDR2 FYNNEI. This CDR3 has 13 amino acids. Trimming pared 4 bases from V and 4 bases from J, leaving 10 bases between.

This clone has just one count. The chain joins TRBV7-3 to TRBJ2-3; maybe TRBD2 (6 bases). The CDR3 totals 14 residues. V shed 4 bases and J shed 2 bases, with 10 bases lying between them. Germline V gene data show CDR1 as SGHTA and CDR2 as FQGTGA. CDR3 residues: CASSSGDYTDTQYF. In DNA form, the CDR3 reads TGTGCCAGCAGCTCGGGGGATTACACAGATACGCAGTATTTT.

The genes are TRBV7-9 and TRBJ1-2; 7 bases line up with TRBD1. This CDR3 is built from 15 residues. Germline CDR1 is SEHNR and CDR2 is FQNEAQ (reference sequence). V dropped 5 bases and J dropped 6; count of bases not matched to a gene: 12. The CDR3 loop is CASSRQLGTDHGYTF. The CDR3, as DNA: TGTGCCAGCAGCCGTCAACTCGGGACAGATCATGGCTACACCTTC. The whole variable domain, remainder taken from reference TRBV7-9 and TRBJ1-2, is DTGVSQNPRHKITKRGQNVTFRCDPISEHNRLYWYRQTLGQGPEFLTYFQNEAQLEKSRLLSDRFSAERPKGSFSTLEIQRTEQGDSAMYLCASSRQLGTDHGYTFGSGTRLTVV.

This chain uses TRBV6-5 with TRBJ2-2; a possible D gene is TRBD2 (7 bases). Trimming stripped 2 bases from V and 6 bases from J, with 13 bases between. Per the germline V gene, CDR1 is MNHEY and CDR2 is SVGAGI. This CDR3 has 15 residues. The CDR3 DNA sequence: TGTGCCAGCAGTTACCCCCCCGGGGGGCCCGGGGAGCTGTTTTTT. Translation: CASSYPPGGPGELFF.

The rearrangement joins TRBV11-2 to TRBJ1-1; 8 positions agree with TRBD1. Germline CDR1 is SGHAT and CDR2 is FQNNGV. The CDR3 runs to 15 residues. V lost 5 bases and J lost 3; bases outside the gene matches: 8. CDR3 loop: CASSLWKDRDTEAFF. CDR3 DNA: TGTGCCAGCAGCCTATGGAAGGACAGGGACACTGAAGCTTTCTTT.

The rearrangement uses TRBV10-3 and TRBJ2-5, with D uncertain. Trimming cost V 6 bases and J 1 base, with 15 bases left between them. The CDR3 covers 15 residues. Germline values: CDR1 ENHRY, CDR2 SYGVKD. CDR3 loop: CAISIHGTTQETQYF. CDR3 nucleotide sequence: TGTGCCATCAGCATACACGGCACAACCCAAGAGACCCAGTACTTC.

The chain links TRBV6-5 to TRBJ2-6; tentative D call: TRBD1 (5 bases). The CDR3 has 14 amino acids. Germline CDR1 MNHEY, CDR2 SVGAGI. Between the trimmed V and J ends, which lost 8 bases and 0 bases, there was a span of 8 bases. CDR3 amino acids: CASQGISGANVLTF. The CDR3 nucleotides read TGTGCCAGCCAGGGAATCTCTGGGGCCAACGTCCTGACTTTC.

This clone came up a few times. The chain is built from TRBV7-2 and TRBJ1-2; no clear D. CDR1 and CDR2 (germline): SGHTA, FQGNSA. V shed 0 bases and J shed 4 bases, with 12 bases lying between them. This CDR3 has 15 amino acids. The CDR3 protein is CASSLAHRGSYGYTF. CDR3 DNA sequence: TGTGCCAGCAGCTTAGCCCACCGAGGTAGCTATGGCTACACCTTC. Full variable domain (rest looked up from reference TRBV7-2 and TRBJ1-2): GAGVSQSPSNKVTEKGKDVELRCDPISGHTALYWYRQSLGQGLEFLIYFQGNSAPDKSGLPSDRFSAERTGGSVSTLTIQRTQQEDSAVYLCASSLAHRGSYGYTFGSGTRLTVV.

The chain has TRBV7-9 and TRBJ2-1, with TRBD2 as a possible D gene (7 bases). The CDR3 sequence is 16 residues long. Trimming took off 5 bases at V and 8 bases at J, with 22 bases between the two ends. Germline V gives CDR1 SEHNR, CDR2 FQNEAQ (reference sequence). The CDR3 reads CASSPDGGPFRDEQFF. CDR3 DNA: TGTGCCAGCAGCCCAGACGGGGGGCCATTCAGGGATGAGCAGTTCTTC.

The genes are TRBV28 and TRBJ2-7; D is possibly TRBD1 (6 bases). The CDR3 is 12 residues long. Germline V gene data show CDR1 as MDHEN and CDR2 as SYDVKM. The germline V and J ends were trimmed by 10 bases and 2 bases, with 12 bases remaining between them. The CDR3 reads CATEDRAYEQYF. CDR3 DNA: TGTGCCACCGAGGACAGAGCCTACGAGCAGTACTTC.

J is TRBJ2-5 and V is TRBV7-8, with 8 nucleotides matching TRBD1. The V gene end was trimmed by 6 bases and the J gene end by 3 bases; junction bases not matched to a gene: 6. Looked up from germline, CDR1 is SGHVS and CDR2 is FQNEAQ. The CDR3 length is 14 residues. The CDR3 DNA is TGTGCCAGCAGTCAGGGGGCTTACGAAGAGACCCAGTACTTC. This sequence encodes CASSQGAYEETQYF.

This clone was picked up one time. The gene calls are TRBV18 and TRBJ1-5, with TRBD1 matching over 9 bases. The V and J ends lost 6 bases and 3 bases, in that order; junction bases with no gene match: 9. Germline assignment: CDR1 KGHSH and CDR2 LQKENI. This CDR3 spans 16 amino acids. The CDR3 region is CASSGTGYTFNQPQHF. DNA for the CDR3: TGTGCCAGCTCTGGGACAGGGTATACCTTCAATCAGCCCCAGCATTTT.

Comments on this clone: One end of the junction fails to match germline, which may point to a read error. The V call is TRBV7-3, the J call TRBJ2-7, with D uncertain. The CDR3 loop spans 18 amino acids. The germline V gene has CDR1 SGHTA and CDR2 FQGTGA. The CDR3 protein is CASTLSFRAPRRVYEQYF. The DNA for the CDR3 is TGTGCCAGCACCTTATCGTTTCGGGCCCCTAGAAGGGTTTACGAGCAGTACTTC.

V usage is TRBV4-1 and J usage is TRBJ2-3; 9 bases are shared with TRBD2. V gave up 5 bases and J gave up 0 bases; unmatched junction bases: 6. This CDR3 contains 16 residues. Per the germline V gene, CDR1 is MGHRA and CDR2 is YSYEKL. The CDR3 region is CASSARLAESTDTQYF. In nucleotides, the CDR3 is TGCGCCAGCAGCGCCCGACTAGCGGAGAGCACAGATACGCAGTATTTT.

The chain has TRBV5-1 and TRBJ1-5; 7 bases match TRBD1. The germline V gene has CDR1 SGHRS and CDR2 YFSETQ. The J segment lost 5 bases and the V segment lost 0 bases, leaving 5 bases of the junction unmatched. There are 15 residues in the CDR3. CDR3 sequence: CASSLGGQNHQPQHF. The CDR3 region has the DNA TGCGCCAGCAGCTTGGGGGGACAGAATCATCAGCCCCAGCATTTT.

The chain uses TRBV14 and TRBJ2-5; TRBD1 is a possible D gene (6 bases). The V and J ends lost 3 bases and 4 bases respectively, with 18 bases between them. The V gene's germline CDR1 is SGHDN and CDR2 FVKESK. CDR3 length equals 16 residues. CDR3 in DNA: TGTGCCAGCAGCCAGATTATCGGGACACTGGGAGAGACCCAGTACTTC. This sequence encodes CASSQIIGTLGETQYF.

The chain combines TRBV6-5 with TRBJ2-1, with 9 bases matching TRBD1. V lost 6 bases, J lost 3 bases, and 6 bases stayed unmatched. Germline CDR1 MNHEY, CDR2 SVGAGI. The CDR3 has 15 residues. CDR3 DNA sequence: TGTGCCAGCAGGGGGGGACAGGGTATCTACAATGAGCAGTTCTTC. This codes for CASRGGQGIYNEQFF.

The J gene is TRBJ2-7, the V gene TRBV7-2; 10 bases agree with TRBD2. The CDR3 length is 15 residues. Germline V lookup: CDR1 SGHTA, CDR2 FQGNSA. Trimming cost V 1 base and J 3 bases; bases outside gene matches: 3. The CDR3 DNA follows: TGTGCCAGCAGCTTAGTTGCTAGCGGGGGCTACGAGCAGTACTTC. It translates to CASSLVASGGYEQYF.

This clone occurred a few times. The rearrangement joins TRBV19 to TRBJ2-2; D tentatively reads TRBD1 or TRBD2 (5 bases each). Germline CDR1 is LNHDA and CDR2 is SQIVND (reference sequence). This CDR3 has 15 amino acids. The V end was cut by 3 bases, the J end by 0 bases, with 8 bases between. CDR3 sequence reads: CASSMGPANTGELFF. CDR3 in DNA: TGTGCCAGTAGTATGGGACCGGCGAACACCGGGGAGCTGTTTTTT.

The gene calls are TRBV19 and TRBJ2-3, with D tentatively TRBD1 or TRBD2 (5 bases each). The CDR3 extends over 14 amino acids. Germline CDR1 is LNHDA and CDR2 is SQIVND (reference sequence). Between the trimmed V and J ends, which lost 5 bases and 5 bases, there was a span of 14 bases. The CDR3 DNA sequence: TGTGCCAGTAGTTCGGGACCGAGCGGAGATACGCAGTATTTT. Amino acids: CASSSGPSGDTQYF. The whole variable domain, filled in from reference TRBV19 and TRBJ2-3, reads DGGITQSPKYLFRKEGQNVTLSCEQNLNHDAMYWYRQDPGQGLRLIYYSQIVNDFQKGDIAEGYSVSREKKESFPLTVTSAQKNPTAFYLCASSSGPSGDTQYFGPGTRLTVL.

J is TRBJ1-1 and V is TRBV10-3; D is unresolved. V lost 2 bases, J lost 2 bases, and 3 bases lay in between. CDR3 length: 12 residues. Germline V gives CDR1 ENHRY, CDR2 SYGVKD. CDR3 residues: CAISETNTEAFF. CDR3 nucleotides: TGTGCCATCAGTGAGACAAACACTGAAGCTTTCTTT.

The chain combines TRBV19 with TRBJ1-1, with D perhaps matching TRBD1 (6 bases). CDR3 size: 14 residues. Looked up from germline, CDR1 is LNHDA and CDR2 is SQIVND (reference sequence). Trimming removed 3 bases at V and 5 bases at J, with 13 bases between. CDR3 sequence (DNA): TGTGCCAGTAGTATGAGGGGGGGGCGGACTGAAGCTTTCTTT. Encoded protein: CASSMRGGRTEAFF.

This clone occurred once. The rearrangement joins TRBV4-2 to TRBJ1-3, with D unresolved. Germline CDR1 is LGHNA and CDR2 is YNFKEQ. The CDR3 covers 11 residues. Trimming removed 3 bases from V and 3 bases from J, with 0 bases in between. CDR3 bases: TGTGCCAGCAGCCATGGAAACACCATATATTTT. Translated: CASSHGNTIYF.

The chain couples TRBV3-1 (or the pseudogene TRBV3-2) to TRBJ1-3; 7 bases are shared with TRBD1. CDR1 and CDR2 (germline): LGHDT, YNNKEL (reference sequence). With V trimmed by 1 base and J by 2 bases, 2 bases remained unmatched. The CDR3 contains 15 residues. The CDR3 DNA reads TGTGCCAGCAGCCAAGGAGACAGGGCTGGAAACACCATATATTTT. Its protein product is CASSQGDRAGNTIYF.

This chain connects TRBV7-9 to TRBJ1-1; weak D call: TRBD1 (5 bases). Trimming took 5 bases from V and 1 from J, leaving 14 bases between them. From germline, CDR1 is SEHNR and CDR2 FQNEAQ (reference sequence). The CDR3 is 15 residues long. The CDR3 region is CASSRPSRGNTEAFF. The CDR3, as DNA: TGTGCCAGCAGCCGACCGTCTAGGGGGAACACTGAAGCTTTCTTT.

The chain combines TRBV3-1 (or the pseudogene TRBV3-2) with TRBJ2-7; 8 nucleotides agree with TRBD1. V lost 5 bases to trimming and J lost 0 bases; unmatched junction nucleotides: 6. The CDR3 sequence is 15 residues long. The germline V gene encodes CDR1 LGHDT and CDR2 YNNKEL (reference sequence). The CDR3 protein is CASSGRDRSSYEQYF. CDR3 sequence (DNA): TGTGCCAGCAGCGGCCGGGACAGGAGCTCCTACGAGCAGTACTTC.